A selection of T cell receptor beta chains follows, all from one sample in a study of cytomegalovirus exposure and HLA in healthy donors. Assay used: immunoSEQ multiplex PCR; TCRdb lists only in-frame clones, some missing. This sample carries 100,000 or so clones, approximately 76% of them seen once, and the ten largest clones take roughly 9.1%. The specimen was PBMCs. The source is a man aged 30 to 45 in good health and CMV-seropositive. The CDR3 runs from the conserved cysteine through the conserved F or W. The D gene is left open where the match is weak. Size is stated for part of the rows, as once, few or many counts, or as a class when the clone is expanded.

V gene	J gene	D gene	clone size	CDR3 protein	CDR3 DNA
TRBV7-9	TRBJ2-7	TRBD1	once	CASSPWDRGEQYF	TGTGCCAGCAGCCCGTGGGACAGAGGCGAGCAGTACTTC
TRBV7-7	TRBJ2-5	TRBD1	.	CASSPGTGFEETQYF	TGTGCCAGCAGCCCAGGGACAGGGTTCGAGGAGACCCAGTACTTC
TRBV7-2	TRBJ2-7	.	.	CASSLGSTPHEQYF	TGTGCCAGCAGCTTAGGAAGCACCCCCCACGAGCAGTACTTC
TRBV7-9	TRBJ2-3	TRBD2	.	CSSSLEPGRADTQYF	TGTTCCAGCAGCTTAGAGCCAGGGAGGGCAGATACGCAGTATTTT
TRBV9	TRBJ1-1	TRBD1	.	CASSVQGASNTEAFF	TGTGCCAGCAGCGTACAGGGGGCCTCGAACACTGAAGCTTTCTTT
TRBV4-1	TRBJ2-7	TRBD2	.	CARHPLSGGRYEQYF	TGCGCCAGACATCCTCTTAGCGGGGGAAGGTACGAGCAGTACTTC
TRBV6-6	TRBJ1-6	TRBD1	.	CASRLLGQRNSPLHF	TGTGCCAGCAGACTGCTGGGACAGCGGAATTCACCCCTCCACTTT
TRBV30	TRBJ2-7	.	.	CAWSEPRRGQVKYEQYF	TGTGCCTGGAGTGAACCAAGGCGGGGGCAGGTGAAGTACGAGCAGTACTTC
TRBV28	TRBJ2-7	TRBD1	.	CASRRTGLYEQYF	TGTGCCAGCCGAAGGACAGGGCTGTACGAGCAGTACTTC
TRBV7-9	TRBJ2-7	.	few	CASSSGFLYEQYF	TGTGCCAGCAGCTCAGGGTTCCTCTACGAGCAGTACTTC
TRBV6-5	TRBJ1-4	.	.	CASRGPNEKLFF	TGTGCCAGCAGGGGCCCAAATGAAAAACTGTTTTTT
TRBV6-4	TRBJ2-3	TRBD2	.	CASSFSSGGTDTQYF	TGTGCCAGCAGTTTTTCTAGCGGGGGCACAGATACGCAGTATTTT
TRBV5-5	TRBJ2-2	.	.	CASSLGHRDTGELFF	TGTGCCAGCAGCTTGGGCCACCGGGACACCGGGGAGCTGTTTTTT
TRBV4-2	TRBJ2-7	TRBD2	.	CASSLARSGETYEQYF	TGTGCCAGCAGCCTTGCTCGTAGCGGGGAAACCTACGAGCAGTACTTC
TRBV5-1	TRBJ2-1	TRBD2	.	CASSGISGGVNEQFF	TGCGCCAGCAGCGGGATTAGCGGGGGGGTGAATGAGCAGTTCTTC
TRBV9	TRBJ2-5	TRBD2	.	CASSVAGSGGETQYF	TGTGCCAGCAGCGTAGCTGGGTCGGGGGGTGAGACCCAGTACTTC
TRBV7-9	TRBJ1-1	.	.	CASSPTGNTEAFF	TGTGCCAGCAGCCCCACAGGGAACACTGAAGCTTTCTTT
TRBV28	TRBJ1-5	.	.	CASSPSDRNNQPQHF	TGTGCCAGCAGTCCGAGCGACAGGAATAATCAGCCCCAGCATTTT
TRBV19	TRBJ2-2	.	.	CASSIGVRGELFF	TGTGCCAGTAGTATCGGGGTCAGGGGGGAGCTGTTTTTT
TRBV7-9	TRBJ2-7	TRBD2	.	CASSYPSGNYEQYF	TGTGCCAGCAGCTACCCTAGCGGAAACTACGAGCAGTACTTC
TRBV6-1	TRBJ2-3	TRBD2	.	CASSAGTSGRTDMQYF	TGTGCCAGCAGTGCTGGGACTAGCGGGAGGACAGATATGCAGTATTTT
TRBV19	TRBJ2-1	TRBD1	.	CASSIRTGGGYEQFF	TGTGCCAGTAGTATTCGGACAGGGGGCGGATATGAGCAGTTCTTC
TRBV6-5	TRBJ1-1	.	.	CATKSQDEAFF	TGTGCCACCAAGTCACAGGATGAAGCTTTCTTT
TRBV28	TRBJ1-1	TRBD1	.	CASSETGGNTEAFF	TGTGCCAGCAGTGAGACAGGGGGGAACACTGAAGCTTTCTTT
TRBV30	TRBJ1-6	TRBD1	few	CAWSPGTAYNSPLHF	TGTGCCTGGAGTCCCGGGACAGCTTATAATTCACCCCTCCACTTT
TRBV28	TRBJ2-7	TRBD2	.	CASSGTSWYEQYF	TGTGCCAGCAGTGGGACTAGCTGGTACGAGCAGTACTTC
TRBV5-4	TRBJ2-3	.	.	CASSLWGGSGDTQYF	TGTGCCAGCAGCTTGTGGGGGGGCTCAGGAGATACGCAGTATTTT
TRBV5-1	TRBJ2-3	.	.	CASSSRAGSITDTQYF	TGCGCCAGCAGCTCGCGGGCGGGCTCAATCACAGATACGCAGTATTTT
TRBV6-6	TRBJ1-1	.	few	CASSSSGAGTFF	TGTGCCAGCAGTTCGTCAGGGGCTGGAACTTTCTTT
TRBV27	TRBJ2-7	TRBD2	.	CASSLGPGLANYEQYF	TGTGCCAGCAGTTTAGGCCCCGGACTAGCGAACTACGAGCAGTACTTC
TRBV10-3	TRBJ2-5	TRBD2	once	CAIAGLAGEEETQYF	TGTGCCATTGCCGGACTAGCGGGGGAAGAAGAGACCCAGTACTTC
TRBV29-1	TRBJ2-5	.	.	CSVEDPGEETQYF	TGCAGCGTTGAAGATCCCGGAGAAGAGACCCAGTACTTC
TRBV14	TRBJ2-3	TRBD1	.	CASSQTGGIWTDTQYF	TGTGCCAGCAGCCAGACAGGGGGTATTTGGACAGATACGCAGTATTTT
TRBV27	TRBJ1-5	.	.	CASSPNIGNQPQHF	TGTGCCAGCAGTCCCAATATAGGCAATCAGCCCCAGCATTTT
TRBV21-1	TRBJ1-5	.	.	CASSKFSRGTDSNQPQHF	TGTGCCAGCAGCAAATTTTCCCGCGGGACGGATAGCAATCAGCCCCAGCATTTT
TRBV5-1	TRBJ1-2	.	few	CASSLSGTRGGYTF	TGCGCCAGCAGCTTATCCGGGACACGGGGAGGCTACACCTTC
TRBV5-1	TRBJ2-7	TRBD1	.	CASSHRQGGPSYEQYF	TGCGCCAGCAGCCACAGACAGGGGGGTCCCTCCTACGAGCAGTACTTC
TRBV18	TRBJ1-5	TRBD1	.	CASSPAGTGLNQPQHF	TGTGCCAGCTCACCCGCCGGGACAGGACTCAATCAGCCCCAGCATTTT
TRBV2	TRBJ2-7	.	.	CASIRGNYEQYF	TGTGCCAGCATCAGGGGTAACTACGAGCAGTACTTC
TRBV5-1	TRBJ2-7	TRBD1	.	CASSKGQGIGYHEQYF	TGCGCCAGCAGCAAGGGACAGGGGATAGGGTACCACGAGCAGTACTTC
TRBV7-6	TRBJ2-5	TRBD1	.	CASSLRTGLNQETQYF	TGTGCCAGCAGCTTAAGGACAGGGCTAAACCAAGAGACCCAGTACTTC
TRBV25-1	TRBJ1-2	TRBD1	.	CASSESPTGAGGYTF	TGTGCCAGCAGTGAATCCCCGACAGGGGCGGGAGGCTACACCTTC
TRBV18	TRBJ2-7	.	.	CASSPPGVYEQYF	TGTGCCAGCTCACCACCGGGCGTCTACGAGCAGTACTTC
TRBV5-3	TRBJ2-3	TRBD2	few	CARRLPGLGTDTQYF	TGTGCCAGACGACTCCCGGGACTAGGAACAGATACGCAGTATTTT
TRBV4-1	TRBJ2-7	TRBD2	.	CASSARGLAGGYEQYF	TGCGCCAGCAGCGCGCGGGGACTAGCGGGGGGGTACGAGCAGTACTTC
TRBV29-1	TRBJ1-2	.	.	CSIEKLNYGYTF	TGCAGCATAGAAAAACTAAACTATGGCTACACCTTC
TRBV4-2	TRBJ2-7	.	.	CASSQDLSYEQYF	TGTGCCAGCAGCCAAGATCTATCTTACGAGCAGTACTTC
TRBV28	TRBJ1-2	TRBD1	few	CASTSGRGLGNYGYTF	TGTGCCAGCACCTCGGGCAGGGGGTTGGGTAACTATGGCTACACCTTC
TRBV19	TRBJ1-1	.	.	CASSIGQGTEAFF	TGTGCCAGTAGTATAGGGCAGGGGACTGAAGCTTTCTTT
TRBV15	TRBJ1-2	.	.	CATSRDRGSSLPYGYTF	TGTGCCACCAGCAGAGATCGGGGTTCTTCTTTACCCTATGGCTACACCTTC
TRBV7-3	TRBJ2-5	.	.	CASSDFKTKIQETQYF	TGTGCCAGCAGCGATTTCAAGACTAAAATTCAAGAGACCCAGTACTTC